Listed below are T cell receptor beta chains from one sample, sequenced in a study of CD8 T cells in ankylosing spondylitis. MiXCR, run by TCRdb on the 5' RACE reads, gives a single entry per CDR3 protein. The profile shows 200,000 to 300,000 distinct CDR3 sequences, approximately 9% of them singletons. The source material was blood, either unsorted or a sorted T cell fraction (not recorded which). The origin of the receptors is a male donor with ankylosing spondylitis or in good health (not recorded which). Both conserved end residues are part of each CDR3. D genes are given only for firm matches. Size tells how often a clone was seen (once, few, many) or the class of an expanded clone, and some rows leave it out.

TRBV18	many	TRBJ1-1	12	.	TGTGCCAGCTCTCCCAGGGGAGGTGAAGCTTTCTTT	CASSPRGGEAFF
TRBV7-2	many	TRBJ1-5	14	.	TGTGCCAGCAGCCCCGATCACGGACTTCAGCCCCAGCATTTT	CASSPDHGLQPQHF
TRBV19	few	TRBJ2-7	14	.	TGTGCCAGTAGTATTCAGGGAGGCACCTACGAGCAGTACTTC	CASSIQGGTYEQYF
TRBV27	many	TRBJ1-1	13	TRBD1	TGTGCCAGCAGGGTCGGGACAGGCGGTGAAGCTTTCTTT	CASRVGTGGEAFF
TRBV18	many	TRBJ2-3	14	.	TGTGCCAGCTCACGGGGGATATACACAGATACGCAGTATTTT	CASSRGIYTDTQYF
TRBV5-1	many	TRBJ2-2	17	TRBD2	TGCGCCAGCAGCTTGCACGCGACTAGCAGGGACACCGGGGAGCTGTTTTTT	CASSLHATSRDTGELFF
TRBV28	many	TRBJ2-6	17	TRBD1	TGTGCCAGCAGCAATCAGGGGGCTTACTCTGGGGCCAACGTCCTGACTTTC	CASSNQGAYSGANVLTF
TRBV20-1	many	TRBJ2-7	13	.	TGCAGTGCTAGATCGGCCCTCGTCTACGAGCAGTACTTC	CSARSALVYEQYF
TRBV7-2	many	TRBJ2-1	15	.	TGTGCCAGCAGCAACCCGTGGGGCGCCTACAATGAGCAGTTCTTC	CASSNPWGAYNEQFF
TRBV4-1	many	TRBJ1-3	14	TRBD1	TGCGCCAGCAGCCCGGGGACAGGGGGAAACACCATATATTTT	CASSPGTGGNTIYF
TRBV7-2	.	TRBJ2-3	14	.	TGTGCCAGCAGGCGCAGCAGCGACACAGATACGCAGTATTTT	CASRRSSDTDTQYF
TRBV20-1	many	TRBJ2-7	11	.	TGCAGTGCTAGAACAAGATACGAGCAGTACTTC	CSARTRYEQYF
TRBV12-3/TRBV12-4	few	TRBJ2-2	19	.	TGTGCCAGCAGCACCCGAGGGGCGGACAACTCAATCTTCACCGGGGAGCTGTTTTTT	CASSTRGADNSIFTGELFF
TRBV5-1	many	TRBJ2-7	13	.	TGCGCCAGTAGCACTACGGGAGACTACGAGCAGTACTTC	CASSTTGDYEQYF
TRBV7-2	few	TRBJ1-4	16	TRBD1	TGTGCCAGCAGCTGGGGGACAGGACCAACTAATGAAAAACTGTTTTTT	CASSWGTGPTNEKLFF
TRBV5-1	many	TRBJ1-4	13	.	TGCGCCAGCCGGCGGGCGCCTAATGAAAAACTGTTTTTT	CASRRAPNEKLFF
TRBV12-3/TRBV12-4	many	TRBJ1-5	14	.	TGTGCCAGCAGCGCTCAGTCAGACAATCAGCCCCAGCATTTT	CASSAQSDNQPQHF
TRBV7-9	many	TRBJ2-2	16	TRBD2	TGTGCCAGCAGCCTCGGACTAGCGACCCTCCAGGGGGAGCTGTTTTTT	CASSLGLATLQGELFF
TRBV5-1	many	TRBJ1-1	14	.	TGCGCCAGCAGCTTGGGGCAGGGACACACTGAAGCTTTCTTT	CASSLGQGHTEAFF
TRBV12-3/TRBV12-4	few	TRBJ2-7	11	.	TGTGCCAGCAGCCCCAAGGGAGAGCAGTACTTC	CASSPKGEQYF
TRBV5-5	many	TRBJ2-7	15	TRBD2	TGTGCCAGCAGCTCAACCGGGACTAGCGGGAGAGAGCAGTACTTC	CASSSTGTSGREQYF
TRBV7-3	.	TRBJ2-2	15	.	TGTGCCAGCAGCGAGCTACAGGGTTCCACCGGGGAGCTGTTTTTT	CASSELQGSTGELFF
TRBV7-2	many	TRBJ2-7	13	.	TGTGCCAGCAGCCTAGAGCAGAACTACGAGCAGTACTTC	CASSLEQNYEQYF
TRBV25-1	many	TRBJ2-7	14	.	TGTGCCAGCAGTGAAACTGGTAGATCCTACGAGCAGTACTTC	CASSETGRSYEQYF
TRBV20-1	.	TRBJ2-6	15	.	TGCAGTGCCGGGACCGGTTACTCTGGGGCCAACGTCCTGACTTTC	CSAGTGYSGANVLTF
TRBV20-1	.	TRBJ2-7	10	.	TGCAGTGCTAGAGAGACTAGGGAGTACTTC	CSARETREYF
TRBV20-1	many	TRBJ2-2	15	TRBD2	TGCAGTGCTAGAACCGTGGGGACTAGGACCGGGGAGCTGTTTTTT	CSARTVGTRTGELFF
TRBV6-1	.	TRBJ2-1	14	.	TGTGCCAGCAGGGGCCTATCGGGCTACAATGAGCAGTTCTTC	CASRGLSGYNEQFF
TRBV2	.	TRBJ1-5	13	TRBD1	TGTGCCAGCAGCGAGACAGGGGGAGGCCCCCAGCATTTT	CASSETGGGPQHF
TRBV9	many	TRBJ2-1	17	TRBD1	TGTGCCAGCAGCCCTCAGGGACAGGGGGCCTCCTACAATGAGCAGTTCTTC	CASSPQGQGASYNEQFF
TRBV12-3/TRBV12-4	many	TRBJ1-1	17	TRBD1	TGTGCCAGCAGTACAACAGGGGAGGGTCCCCTGAACACTGAAGCTTTCTTT	CASSTTGEGPLNTEAFF
TRBV7-2	.	TRBJ2-1	16	.	TGTGCCAGCAGCCCCTCCTCGGGGAGGAGCGACAATGAGCAGTTCTTC	CASSPSSGRSDNEQFF
TRBV4-1	.	TRBJ2-5	20	TRBD2	TGCGCCAGCAGCCAAGCAATTTCGGTTGGGCTAGCGGGGGTACAAGAGACCCAGTACTTC	CASSQAISVGLAGVQETQYF
TRBV5-5	many	TRBJ2-7	15	TRBD1	TGTGCCAGCAGCTCCCCTGACAGGGTTCCCTACGAGCAGTACTTC	CASSSPDRVPYEQYF
TRBV6-1	.	TRBJ2-5	16	TRBD1	TGTGCCAGCAGTCCCCGGACAGGCGGAGGTGATGGGACCCAGTACTTC	CASSPRTGGGDGTQYF
TRBV12-3/TRBV12-4	many	TRBJ2-1	14	.	TGTGCCAGCAGTTTCCGGGACCAACAAAATGAGCAGTTCTTC	CASSFRDQQNEQFF
TRBV20-1	.	TRBJ2-4	14	.	TGCAGTGCTAGAAAACAGGGAGGCAAAAACATTCAGTACTTC	CSARKQGGKNIQYF
TRBV5-1	many	TRBJ2-1	15	.	TGCGCCAGCAGCTTGGCCCAGGGTGCCGCGGATGAGCAGTTCTTC	CASSLAQGAADEQFF
TRBV27	many	TRBJ1-1	13	.	TGTGCCAGCAGTTTGAAAAAGAACACTGAAGCTTTCTTT	CASSLKKNTEAFF
TRBV7-7	many	TRBJ1-1	16	TRBD1	TGTGCTAGCAGTCCTTTGACAGGGGAGGGGGACACTGAAGCTTTCTTT	CASSPLTGEGDTEAFF
TRBV7-9	many	TRBJ1-5	15	TRBD1	TGTGCCAGCAGCCGTACGGGACAGCCAAATCAGCCCCAGCATTTT	CASSRTGQPNQPQHF
TRBV20-1	few	TRBJ2-7	14	TRBD2	TGCAGTGCGGGCTTTAGCGGGAGTCCCTACGAGCAGTACTTC	CSAGFSGSPYEQYF
TRBV12-5	many	TRBJ2-3	13	TRBD1	TGTGCTAGTGGTTTTGGGACAGCAGATACGCAGTATTTT	CASGFGTADTQYF
TRBV7-6	.	TRBJ2-2	12	.	TGTGCCAGCAGCGGTAACACCGGGGAGCTGTTTTTT	CASSGNTGELFF
TRBV12-3/TRBV12-4	many	TRBJ1-5	15	TRBD1	TGTGCCAGCAGTACAGACAGGGAGGAAGCTCAGCCCCAGCATTTT	CASSTDREEAQPQHF
TRBV20-1	many	TRBJ2-7	14	TRBD1	TGCAGTGCGACACAGGGGGTAATGCCCTACGAGCAGTACTTC	CSATQGVMPYEQYF
TRBV11-1	many	TRBJ2-7	18	TRBD1	TGTGCCAGCAGCTTAGGGACACCTACAGGGGTCCCCTCCTACGAGCAGTACTTC	CASSLGTPTGVPSYEQYF
TRBV9	.	TRBJ2-1	15	.	TGTGCCAGCGGAGGCGGGCACCACCCCTCGGATGAGCAGTTCTTC	CASGGGHHPSDEQFF
TRBV29-1	many	TRBJ1-1	15	TRBD1	TGCAGCGGGACCGGGACAGGGGGCGCGCGGACTGAAGCTTTCTTT	CSGTGTGGARTEAFF
TRBV6-5	.	TRBJ2-3	15	.	TGTGCCAGCAGTTATGGGGTCGGTGGCACAGATACGCAGTATTTT	CASSYGVGGTDTQYF
TRBV4-2	few	TRBJ1-5	12	.	TGTGCCAGCAGCCAAGATTTTGGGCCCCAGCATTTT	CASSQDFGPQHF
TRBV20-1	many	TRBJ2-7	13	TRBD2	TGCAGTGCTAGAGCGGGAGGGAACTACGAGCAGTACTTC	CSARAGGNYEQYF
TRBV5-5	many	TRBJ1-5	18	.	TGTGCCAGCAGCAAATACCGGACCTATTTTGAGAGCAATCAGCCCCAGCATTTT	CASSKYRTYFESNQPQHF